This T cell receptor (beta chain) stems from a study of T cells in Graves' hyperthyroidism and ophthalmopathy. The length of the CDR3 is 15 residues. From germline, CDR1 is MNHEY and CDR2 SVGEGT. Study observations and caveats: For ophthalmopathy, model prediction preceded onset by a median around six months. Peripheral blood also featured most of the thyroid clonotypes expanded above 0.001.

With regard to this clonotype: Its cognate antigen is unknown. One end of the junction does not line up with germline, which may come from a read error.

Diagnostic assessment was based on clinical symptoms, serum thyroxine and TRAb, thyroid ultrasound and orbital computed tomography. TCR beta CDR3 sequences were amplified from RNA transcripts. HTBI primers drove first-round RT-PCR of the TCR CDR3. One entry per CDR3 protein, called by TCRdb with MiXCR from the multiplex PCR reads. Seen here are about 640,000 distinct CDR3 sequences, more than 14% observed once, and the top ten hold around 13%. This sequence originates from a woman aged 45-65 years with Graves' ophthalmopathy. The V call is TRBV6-2 or TRBV6-3, the J call TRBJ2-3; possible D gene TRBD2, 6 bases. Sequencing was carried out using blood. CDR3 sequence: CASSFTSRYTDSQYF. For the CDR3, the DNA is TGTGCCAGCAGTTTCACTAGCAGATACACAGATTCGCAGTATTTT.